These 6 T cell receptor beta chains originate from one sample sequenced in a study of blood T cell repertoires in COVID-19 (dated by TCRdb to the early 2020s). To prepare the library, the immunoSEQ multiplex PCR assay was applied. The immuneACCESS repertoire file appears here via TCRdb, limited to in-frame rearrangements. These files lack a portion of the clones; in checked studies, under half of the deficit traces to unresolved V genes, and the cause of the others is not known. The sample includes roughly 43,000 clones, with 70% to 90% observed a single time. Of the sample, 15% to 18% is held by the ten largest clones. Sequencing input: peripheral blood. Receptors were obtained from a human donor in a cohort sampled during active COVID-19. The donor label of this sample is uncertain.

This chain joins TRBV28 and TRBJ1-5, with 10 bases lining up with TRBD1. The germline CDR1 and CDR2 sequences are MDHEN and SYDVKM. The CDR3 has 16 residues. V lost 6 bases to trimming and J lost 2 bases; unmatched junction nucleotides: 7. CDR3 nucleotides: TGTGCCAGCAGGGGGACAGGGGTGTATGGCAATCAGCCCCAGCATTTT. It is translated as CASRGTGVYGNQPQHF.

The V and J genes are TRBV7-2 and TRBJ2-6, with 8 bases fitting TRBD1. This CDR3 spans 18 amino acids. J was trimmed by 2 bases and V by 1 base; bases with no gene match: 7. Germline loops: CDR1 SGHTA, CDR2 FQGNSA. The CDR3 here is CASSLGGRGRAGANVLTF. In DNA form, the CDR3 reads TGTGCCAGCAGCTTAGGGGGCAGGGGGCGAGCTGGGGCCAACGTCCTGACTTTC.

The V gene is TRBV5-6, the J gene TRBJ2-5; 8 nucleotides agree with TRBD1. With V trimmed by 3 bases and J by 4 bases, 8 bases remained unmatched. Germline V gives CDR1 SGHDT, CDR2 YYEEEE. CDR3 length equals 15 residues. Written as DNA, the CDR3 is TGTGCCAGCAGCTCCGGACAGGGAAAATTAGAGACCCAGTACTTC. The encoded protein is CASSSGQGKLETQYF.

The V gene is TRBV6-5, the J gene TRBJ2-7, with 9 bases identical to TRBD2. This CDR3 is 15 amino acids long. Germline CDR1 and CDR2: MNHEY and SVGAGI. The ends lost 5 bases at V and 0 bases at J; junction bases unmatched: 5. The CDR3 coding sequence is TGTGCCAGCAGTCTAGCGGGGCCGAGCTCCTACGAGCAGTACTTC. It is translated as CASSLAGPSSYEQYF.

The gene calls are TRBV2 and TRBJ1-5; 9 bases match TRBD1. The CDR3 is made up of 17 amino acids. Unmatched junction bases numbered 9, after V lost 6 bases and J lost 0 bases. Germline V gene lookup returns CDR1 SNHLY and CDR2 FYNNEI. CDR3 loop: CASSKDRGSGSNQPQHF. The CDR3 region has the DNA TGTGCCAGCAGCAAAGACAGGGGGTCGGGTAGCAATCAGCCCCAGCATTTT.

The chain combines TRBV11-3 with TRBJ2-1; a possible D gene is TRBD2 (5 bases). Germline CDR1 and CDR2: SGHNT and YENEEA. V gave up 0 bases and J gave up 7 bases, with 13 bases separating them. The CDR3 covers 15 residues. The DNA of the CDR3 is TGTGCCAGCAGCTTAGAGTACGCCCTAGCTAATGAGCAGTTCTTC. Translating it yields CASSLEYALANEQFF.